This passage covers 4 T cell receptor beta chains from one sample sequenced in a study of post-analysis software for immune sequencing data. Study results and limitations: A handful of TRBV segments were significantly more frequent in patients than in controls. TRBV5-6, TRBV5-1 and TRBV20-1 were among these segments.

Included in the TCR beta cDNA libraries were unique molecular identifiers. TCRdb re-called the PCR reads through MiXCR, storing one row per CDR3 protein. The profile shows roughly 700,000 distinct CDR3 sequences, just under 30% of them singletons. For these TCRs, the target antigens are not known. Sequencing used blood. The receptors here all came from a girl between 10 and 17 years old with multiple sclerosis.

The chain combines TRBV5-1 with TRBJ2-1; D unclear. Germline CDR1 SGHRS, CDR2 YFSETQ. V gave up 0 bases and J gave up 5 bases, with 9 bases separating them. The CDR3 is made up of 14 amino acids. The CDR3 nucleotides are TGCGCCAGCAGCTTGGCCACGATGAACAATGAGCAGTTCTTC. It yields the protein CASSLATMNNEQFF.

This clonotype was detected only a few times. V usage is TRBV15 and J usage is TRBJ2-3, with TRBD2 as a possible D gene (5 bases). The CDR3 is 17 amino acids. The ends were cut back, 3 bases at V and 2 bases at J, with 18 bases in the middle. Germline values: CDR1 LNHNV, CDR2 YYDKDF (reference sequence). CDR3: CATSSYTIARPTDTQYF. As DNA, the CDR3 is TGTGCCACCAGCAGCTACACCATAGCGAGACCCACAGATACGCAGTATTTT.

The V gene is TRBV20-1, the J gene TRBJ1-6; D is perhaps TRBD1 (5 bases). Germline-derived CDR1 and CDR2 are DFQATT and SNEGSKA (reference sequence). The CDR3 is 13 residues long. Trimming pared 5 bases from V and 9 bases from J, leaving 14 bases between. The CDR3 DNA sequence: TGCAGTGCTGAGCCCGGCGGGGGTTCACCCCTCCACTTT. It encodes CSAEPGGGSPLHF.

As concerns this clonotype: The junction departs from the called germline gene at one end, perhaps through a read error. The CDR3 region has the DNA TGTGCCGGCAGTTTAGTCCCGGTGGGCACTGAAGCTTTCTTT. This gives the protein CAGSLVPVGTEAFF. The genes are TRBV6-2 or TRBV6-3 and TRBJ1-1, with D uncertain. In germline, CDR1 is MNHEY, CDR2 SVGEGT. The CDR3 sequence is 14 residues long.